This T cell receptor (beta chain) was obtained from a study of shared clonotypes between healthy human individuals. Libraries were prepared by immunoSEQ multiplex PCR; TCRdb keeps only in-frame clonotypes and omits some of them. The table records about 700,000 clones, around two thirds of them present only once. Study-level findings and limits: Relative to their counterparts shared across all four donors, non-shared clonotypes exhibited diminished generation probabilities. Naive subsets usually exceeded memory subsets in estimated richness. Even with large depth, rarefaction showed that sorted-subset sequencing was incomplete.

Adults of Caucasian background living in Nashville, Tennessee made up all donors. Germline V gives CDR1 SGHAT, CDR2 FQNNGV. V was clipped by 4 bases and J by 4 bases; unmatched bases: 8. The CDR3 covers 15 residues. Concerning this clone itself: Antigen unknown.

The genes are TRBV11-2 and TRBJ2-7; 9 bases fit TRBD1. Input material: memory CD4+ T cells sorted from blood. Indicated subset: CD45RA-negative fraction. The sequence came from a woman younger than 45 in good health. CDR3 residues: CASSSPGQGIYEQYF. The CDR3 DNA reads TGTGCCAGCAGCTCTCCGGGACAGGGTATATACGAGCAGTACTTC.